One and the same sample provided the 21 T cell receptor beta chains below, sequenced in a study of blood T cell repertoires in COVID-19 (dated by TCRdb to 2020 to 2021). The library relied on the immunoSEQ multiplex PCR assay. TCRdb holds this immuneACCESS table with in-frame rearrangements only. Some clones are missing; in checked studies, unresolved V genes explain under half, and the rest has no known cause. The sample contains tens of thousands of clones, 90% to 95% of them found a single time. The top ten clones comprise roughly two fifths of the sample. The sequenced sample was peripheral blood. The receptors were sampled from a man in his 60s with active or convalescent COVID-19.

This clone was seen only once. The CDR3 coding sequence is TGCGCCAGCAGCTTGTGGGGGACTCAGGAGACCCAGTACTTC. This sequence encodes CASSLWGTQETQYF. V and J are TRBV5-1 and TRBJ2-5, with a tentative D call TRBD2 (6 bases). The ends were cut back, 1 base at V and 5 bases at J, with 12 bases in the middle. This CDR3 is built from 14 residues. Germline assignment: CDR1 SGHRS and CDR2 YFSETQ.

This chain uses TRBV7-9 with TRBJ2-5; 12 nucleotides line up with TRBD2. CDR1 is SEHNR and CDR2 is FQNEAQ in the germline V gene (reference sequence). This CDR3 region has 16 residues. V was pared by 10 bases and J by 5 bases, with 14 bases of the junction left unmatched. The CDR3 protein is CAIDGWTSGMGETQYF. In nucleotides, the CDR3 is TGTGCCATAGACGGCTGGACTAGCGGGATGGGTGAGACCCAGTACTTC.

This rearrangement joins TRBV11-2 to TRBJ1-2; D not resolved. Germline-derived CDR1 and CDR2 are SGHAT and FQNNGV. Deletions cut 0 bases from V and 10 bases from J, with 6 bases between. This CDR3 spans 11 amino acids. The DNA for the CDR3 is TGTGCCAGCAGCTTAGACGGACTCTACACCTTC. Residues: CASSLDGLYTF.

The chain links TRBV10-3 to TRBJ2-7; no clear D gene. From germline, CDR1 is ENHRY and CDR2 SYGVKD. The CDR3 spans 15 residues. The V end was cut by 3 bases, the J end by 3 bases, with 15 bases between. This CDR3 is CAISEGVSGSYEQYF. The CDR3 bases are TGTGCCATCAGTGAAGGAGTTTCCGGCAGCTACGAGCAGTACTTC.

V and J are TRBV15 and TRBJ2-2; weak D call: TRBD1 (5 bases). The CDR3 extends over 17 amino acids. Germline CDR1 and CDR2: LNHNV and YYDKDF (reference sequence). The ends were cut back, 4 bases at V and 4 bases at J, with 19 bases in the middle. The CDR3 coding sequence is TGTGCCACCAGCATCGGACATAGCTTGGCCGCCACCGGGGAGCTGTTTTTT. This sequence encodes CATSIGHSLAATGELFF.

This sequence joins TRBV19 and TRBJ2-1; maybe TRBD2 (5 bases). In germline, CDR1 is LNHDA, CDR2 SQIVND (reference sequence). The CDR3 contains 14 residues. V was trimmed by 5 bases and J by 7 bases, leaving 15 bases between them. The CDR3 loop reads CASSSPERGNEQFF. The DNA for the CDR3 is TGTGCCAGTAGTTCCCCCGAGAGAGGGAATGAGCAGTTCTTC.

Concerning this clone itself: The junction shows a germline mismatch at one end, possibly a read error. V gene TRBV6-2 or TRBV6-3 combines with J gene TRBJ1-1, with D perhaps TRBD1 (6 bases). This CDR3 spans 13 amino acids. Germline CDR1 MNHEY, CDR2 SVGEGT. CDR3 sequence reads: CASSATGNPEAFF. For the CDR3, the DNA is TGTGCCAGCAGCGCAACAGGGAACCCTGAAGCTTTCTTT.

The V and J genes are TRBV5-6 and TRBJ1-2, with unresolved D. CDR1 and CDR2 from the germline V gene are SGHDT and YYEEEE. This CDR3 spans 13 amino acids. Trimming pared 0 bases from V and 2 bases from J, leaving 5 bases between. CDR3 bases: TGTGCCAGCAGCTTGGGTAGAAACTATGGCTACACCTTC. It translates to CASSLGRNYGYTF.

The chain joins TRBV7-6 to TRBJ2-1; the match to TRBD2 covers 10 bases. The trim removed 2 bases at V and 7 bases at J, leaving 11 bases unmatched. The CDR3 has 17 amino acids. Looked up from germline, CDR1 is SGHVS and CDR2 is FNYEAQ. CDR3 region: CASSLQGGVAGGNEQFF. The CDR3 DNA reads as TGTGCCAGCAGCTTACAGGGGGGGGTAGCGGGAGGTAATGAGCAGTTCTTC.

In DNA form, the CDR3 reads TGTGCCAGCAGTTACCCAGCGAGGTTCAATGAGCAGTTCTTC. This encodes CASSYPARFNEQFF. The genes are TRBV6-6 and TRBJ2-1, with no clear D. The V end lost 2 bases, the J end lost 6 bases, and 11 bases lay between the germline ends. Germline-derived CDR1 and CDR2 are MNHNY and SVGAGI (reference sequence). The CDR3 totals 14 residues.

CDR3 amino acids: CASSGQGYEQYF. The CDR3 bases are TGTGCCAGCAGTGGACAGGGCTACGAGCAGTACTTC. This chain connects TRBV2 to TRBJ2-7, with TRBD1 matching over 7 bases. Germline CDR1 reads SNHLY; CDR2 reads FYNNEI. The V and J ends lost 4 bases and 3 bases, in that order; junction bases with no gene match: 0. This CDR3 has 12 amino acids.

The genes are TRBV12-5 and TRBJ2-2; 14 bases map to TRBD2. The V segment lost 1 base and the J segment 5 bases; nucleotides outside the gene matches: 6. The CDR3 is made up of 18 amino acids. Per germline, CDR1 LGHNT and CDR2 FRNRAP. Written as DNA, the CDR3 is TGTGCTAGTGGTTTGGGACAGACTAGCGGGAGGGCTACCGGGGAGCTGTTTTTT. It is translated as CASGLGQTSGRATGELFF.

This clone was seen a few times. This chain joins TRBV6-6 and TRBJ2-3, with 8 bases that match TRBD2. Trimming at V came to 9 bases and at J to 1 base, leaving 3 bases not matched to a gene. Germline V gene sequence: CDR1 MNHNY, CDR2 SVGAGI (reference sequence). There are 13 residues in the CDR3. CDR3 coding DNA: TGTGCCAGTAGCGGGGTTGGCACAGATACGCAGTATTTT. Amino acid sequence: CASSGVGTDTQYF.

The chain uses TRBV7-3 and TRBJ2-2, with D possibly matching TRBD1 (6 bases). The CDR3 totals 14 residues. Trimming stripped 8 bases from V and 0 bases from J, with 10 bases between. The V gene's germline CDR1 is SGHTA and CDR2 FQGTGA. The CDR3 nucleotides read TGTGCCAGCGCCCGGACAGCGAACACCGGGGAGCTGTTTTTT. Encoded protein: CASARTANTGELFF.

CDR3 amino acids: CASSASGGETQYF. In DNA form, the CDR3 reads TGTGCCAGTAGTGCTAGCGGGGGAGAGACCCAGTACTTC. The J gene is TRBJ2-5, the V gene TRBV19; 10 bases agree with TRBD2. J lost 4 bases, V lost 5 bases, and 1 base had no gene match. The CDR3 sequence is 13 residues long. Germline-derived CDR1 and CDR2 are LNHDA and SQIVND (reference sequence).

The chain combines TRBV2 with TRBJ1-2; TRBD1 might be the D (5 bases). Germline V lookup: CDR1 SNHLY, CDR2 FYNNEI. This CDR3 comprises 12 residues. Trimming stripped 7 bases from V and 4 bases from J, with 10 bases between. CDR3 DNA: TGTGCCAGCATAGGACAACCCTATGGCTACACCTTC. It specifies CASIGQPYGYTF.

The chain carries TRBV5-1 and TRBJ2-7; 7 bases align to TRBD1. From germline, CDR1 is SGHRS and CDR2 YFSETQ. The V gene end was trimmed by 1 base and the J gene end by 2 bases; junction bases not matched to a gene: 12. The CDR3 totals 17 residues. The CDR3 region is CASSLFRGTGAPYEQYF. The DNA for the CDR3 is TGCGCCAGCAGCTTGTTCAGGGGGACCGGGGCCCCCTACGAGCAGTACTTC.

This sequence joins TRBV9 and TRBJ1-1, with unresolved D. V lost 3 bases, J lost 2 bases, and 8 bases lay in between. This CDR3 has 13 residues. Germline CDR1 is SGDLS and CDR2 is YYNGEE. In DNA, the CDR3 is TGTGCCAGCAGCGCCGCACTTAACACTGAAGCTTTCTTT. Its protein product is CASSAALNTEAFF.

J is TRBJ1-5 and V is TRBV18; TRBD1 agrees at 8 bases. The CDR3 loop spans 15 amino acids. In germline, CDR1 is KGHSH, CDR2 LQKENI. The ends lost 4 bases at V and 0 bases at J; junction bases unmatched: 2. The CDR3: CASSRQGNSNQPQHF. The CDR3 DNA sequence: TGTGCCAGCTCACGACAGGGGAATAGCAATCAGCCCCAGCATTTT.

The CDR3 loop is CASTSQGFTEAFF. In DNA, the CDR3 is TGTGCCAGTACATCCCAGGGTTTCACTGAAGCTTTCTTT. The chain links TRBV19 to TRBJ1-1, with D maybe TRBD1 (5 bases). The CDR3 spans 13 residues. The V gene lost 7 bases and the J gene lost 4 bases, with 13 bases spanning the gap. The germline CDR1 and CDR2 sequences are LNHDA and SQIVND (reference sequence).

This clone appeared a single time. The CDR3 here is CASSLRGISGNTIYF. In nucleotides, the CDR3 is TGTGCCAGCAGCTTAAGGGGCATCTCTGGAAACACCATATATTTT. The rearrangement joins TRBV7-9 to TRBJ1-3, with a possible D match to TRBD1 (5 bases). The CDR3 runs 15 residues. Germline loops: CDR1 SEHNR, CDR2 FQNEAQ (reference sequence). V was cut by 2 bases and J by 0 bases, with 8 bases left in between.